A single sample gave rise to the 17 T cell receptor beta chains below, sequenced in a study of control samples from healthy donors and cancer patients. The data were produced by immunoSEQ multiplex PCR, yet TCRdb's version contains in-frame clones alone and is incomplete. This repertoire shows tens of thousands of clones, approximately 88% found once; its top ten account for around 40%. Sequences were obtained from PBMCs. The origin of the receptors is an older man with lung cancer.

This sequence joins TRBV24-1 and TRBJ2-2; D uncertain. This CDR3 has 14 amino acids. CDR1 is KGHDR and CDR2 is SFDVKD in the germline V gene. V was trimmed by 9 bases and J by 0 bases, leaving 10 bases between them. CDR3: CATARRSNTGELFF. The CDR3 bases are TGTGCCACCGCCAGGCGATCGAACACCGGGGAGCTGTTTTTT.

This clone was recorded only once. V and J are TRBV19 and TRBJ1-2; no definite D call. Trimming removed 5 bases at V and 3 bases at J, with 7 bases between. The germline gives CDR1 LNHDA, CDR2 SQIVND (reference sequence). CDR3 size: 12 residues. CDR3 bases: TGTGCCAGTAGTCGACGAGACTATGGCTACACCTTC. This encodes CASSRRDYGYTF.

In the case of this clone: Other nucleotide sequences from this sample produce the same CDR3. As DNA, the CDR3 is TGTGCCAGTAGTGAGGGGACTAATCAGCCCCAGCATTTT. Translated: CASSEGTNQPQHF. The chain uses TRBV19 and TRBJ1-5, with D tentatively TRBD1 (5 bases). Germline CDR1 LNHDA, CDR2 SQIVND (reference sequence). The CDR3 length is 13 residues. Trimming took 5 bases from V and 4 from J, leaving 9 bases between them.

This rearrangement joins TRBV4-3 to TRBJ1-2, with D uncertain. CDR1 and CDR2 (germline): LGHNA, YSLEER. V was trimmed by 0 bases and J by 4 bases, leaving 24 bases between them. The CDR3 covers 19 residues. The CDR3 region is CASSQELASMRGGGYGYTF. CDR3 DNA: TGCGCCAGCAGCCAAGAACTCGCGTCTATGCGGGGAGGAGGCTATGGCTACACCTTC.

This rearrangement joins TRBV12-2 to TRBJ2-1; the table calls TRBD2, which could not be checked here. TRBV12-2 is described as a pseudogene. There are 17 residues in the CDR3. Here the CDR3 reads CASRLEYGVIGSNEQFF. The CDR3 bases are TGTGCAAGTCGCTTAGAATATGGGGTTATCGGGAGCAATGAGCAGTTCTTC.

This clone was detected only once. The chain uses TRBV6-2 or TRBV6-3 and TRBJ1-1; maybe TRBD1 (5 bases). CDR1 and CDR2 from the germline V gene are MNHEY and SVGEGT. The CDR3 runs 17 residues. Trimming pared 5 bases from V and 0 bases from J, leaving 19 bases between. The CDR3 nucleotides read TGTGCCAGCAGTAGTCGGCGCGAGGGGCGGTTGAACACTGAAGCTTTCTTT. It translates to CASSSRREGRLNTEAFF.

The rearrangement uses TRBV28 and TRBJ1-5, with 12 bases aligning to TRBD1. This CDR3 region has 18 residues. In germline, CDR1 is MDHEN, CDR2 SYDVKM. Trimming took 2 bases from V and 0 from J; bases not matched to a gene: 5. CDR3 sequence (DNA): TGTGCCAGCAGTTTAGGGACAGGGGGCGCGGTTAGCAATCAGCCCCAGCATTTT. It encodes CASSLGTGGAVSNQPQHF.

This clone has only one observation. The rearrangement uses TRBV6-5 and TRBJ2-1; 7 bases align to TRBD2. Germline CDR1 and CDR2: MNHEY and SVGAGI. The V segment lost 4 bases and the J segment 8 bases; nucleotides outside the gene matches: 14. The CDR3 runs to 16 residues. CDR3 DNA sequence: TGTGCCAGCAGTTTCACCGGGACTATGGCTGGCGATGAGCAGTTCTTC. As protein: CASSFTGTMAGDEQFF.

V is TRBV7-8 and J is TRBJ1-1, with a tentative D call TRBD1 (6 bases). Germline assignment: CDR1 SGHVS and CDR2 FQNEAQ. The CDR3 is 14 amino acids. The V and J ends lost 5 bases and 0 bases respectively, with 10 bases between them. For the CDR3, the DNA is TGTGCCAGCAGCCTTACAGGGTTGAACACTGAAGCTTTCTTT. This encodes CASSLTGLNTEAFF.

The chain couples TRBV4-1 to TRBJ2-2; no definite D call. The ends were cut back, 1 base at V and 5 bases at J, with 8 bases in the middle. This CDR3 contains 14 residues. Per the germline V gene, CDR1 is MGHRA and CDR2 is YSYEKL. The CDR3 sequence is CASSQGTRTGELFF. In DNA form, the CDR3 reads TGCGCCAGCAGCCAAGGGACCAGAACCGGGGAGCTGTTTTTT.

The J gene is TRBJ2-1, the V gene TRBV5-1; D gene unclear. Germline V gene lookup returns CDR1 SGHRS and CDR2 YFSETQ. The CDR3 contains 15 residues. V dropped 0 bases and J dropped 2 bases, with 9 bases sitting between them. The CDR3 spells CASSLDTAPYNEQFF. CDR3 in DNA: TGCGCCAGCAGCTTGGACACCGCGCCCTACAATGAGCAGTTCTTC.

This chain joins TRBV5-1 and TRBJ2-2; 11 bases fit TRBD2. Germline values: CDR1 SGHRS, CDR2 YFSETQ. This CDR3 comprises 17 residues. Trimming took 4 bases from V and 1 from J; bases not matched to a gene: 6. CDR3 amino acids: CASSRLLAGGNTGELFF. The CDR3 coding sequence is TGCGCCAGCAGCCGCCTCCTAGCGGGGGGGAACACCGGGGAGCTGTTTTTT.

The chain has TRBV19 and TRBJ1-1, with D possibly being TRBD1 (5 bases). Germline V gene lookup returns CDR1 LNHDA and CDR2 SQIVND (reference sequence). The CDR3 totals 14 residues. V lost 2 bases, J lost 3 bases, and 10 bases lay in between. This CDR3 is CASSILGLYTEAFF. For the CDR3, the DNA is TGTGCCAGTAGTATATTGGGACTGTACACTGAAGCTTTCTTT.

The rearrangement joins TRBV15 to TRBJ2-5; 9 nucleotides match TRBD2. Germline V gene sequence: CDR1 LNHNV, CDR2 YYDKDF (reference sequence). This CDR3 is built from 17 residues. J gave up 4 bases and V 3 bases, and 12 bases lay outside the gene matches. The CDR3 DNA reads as TGTGCCACCAGCAGTGACGAAAGCGGGGGGTTGGGAGAGACCCAGTACTTC. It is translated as CATSSDESGGLGETQYF.

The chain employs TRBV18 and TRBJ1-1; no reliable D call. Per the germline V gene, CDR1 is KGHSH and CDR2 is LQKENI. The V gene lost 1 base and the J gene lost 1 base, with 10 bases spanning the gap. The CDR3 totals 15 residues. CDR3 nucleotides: TGTGCCAGCTCACCACTGCCGGAGCCGAACACTGAAGCTTTCTTT. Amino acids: CASSPLPEPNTEAFF.

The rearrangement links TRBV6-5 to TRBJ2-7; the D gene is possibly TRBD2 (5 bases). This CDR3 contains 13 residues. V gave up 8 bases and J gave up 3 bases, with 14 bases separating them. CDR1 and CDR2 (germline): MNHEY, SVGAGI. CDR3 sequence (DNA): TGTGCCAGCCCGCGGGTAGGCTACTACGAGCAGTACTTC. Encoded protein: CASPRVGYYEQYF.

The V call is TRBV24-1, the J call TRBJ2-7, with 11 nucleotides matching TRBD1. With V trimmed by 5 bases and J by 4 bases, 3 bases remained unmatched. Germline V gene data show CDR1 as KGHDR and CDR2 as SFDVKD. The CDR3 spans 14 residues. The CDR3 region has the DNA TGTGCCACCAGTGGGACAGGGGGCCGGTACGAGCAGTACTTC. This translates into CATSGTGGRYEQYF.